The next 21 T cell receptor beta chains were all read from a single sample in a study of T-cell memory formation after mild COVID-19. Each CDR3 protein is one row after TCRdb ran MiXCR on the 5' RACE reads. Seen here are 400,000 or so distinct CDR3 sequences, 20% observed once, and the top ten hold 7.5% to 10%. Sequencing was carried out using PBMCs or a T cell subset sorted from them (not recorded which). The source of these receptors is an adult woman who had mild COVID-19 (a few samples of this study predate the infection). Cell type and time point are not known.

V and J are TRBV5-5 and TRBJ1-5; the match to TRBD1 covers 9 bases. J was trimmed by 5 bases and V by 3 bases; bases with no gene match: 3. Germline values: CDR1 SGHKS, CDR2 YYEKEE (reference sequence). The CDR3 consists of 14 residues. CDR3: CASSWDRDYQPQHF. CDR3 bases: TGTGCCAGCAGCTGGGACAGGGATTATCAGCCCCAGCATTTT.

The V call is TRBV7-9, the J call TRBJ2-5; 14 bases match TRBD2. The V gene's germline CDR1 is SEHNR and CDR2 FQNEAQ (reference sequence). The CDR3 is 19 amino acids. The ends lost 2 bases at V and 5 bases at J; junction bases unmatched: 13. The CDR3 DNA sequence: TGTGCCAGCAGCTTACTCAGCGTCCCGGGACTAGCGGGAGATGAGACCCAGTACTTC. Its protein is CASSLLSVPGLAGDETQYF.

The genes are TRBV6-5 and TRBJ2-3; tentatively, D is TRBD1 (5 bases). Trimming removed 0 bases at V and 3 bases at J, with 13 bases between. Germline V lookup: CDR1 MNHEY, CDR2 SVGAGI. The CDR3 contains 16 residues. CDR3 residues: CASSYSRWQGTDTQYF. CDR3 nucleotides: TGTGCCAGCAGTTACTCGAGATGGCAGGGAACAGATACGCAGTATTTT.

This clonotype has more than one count but fewer than ten. V usage is TRBV4-2 and J usage is TRBJ2-7, with 13 nucleotides matching TRBD2. The CDR3 length is 16 residues. The germline CDR1 and CDR2 sequences are LGHNA and YNFKEQ. Trimming at V came to 3 bases and at J to 4 bases, leaving 6 bases not matched to a gene. The CDR3 nucleotides are TGTGCCAGCAGCCACGTCGGACTAGCGGGAGAATACGAGCAGTACTTC. Encoded protein: CASSHVGLAGEYEQYF.

This clonotype was seen only a few times. The chain joins TRBV6-6 to TRBJ1-5, with D maybe TRBD1 (5 bases). This CDR3 spans 14 amino acids. V was cut by 2 bases and J by 4 bases, with 9 bases left in between. Germline values: CDR1 MNHNY, CDR2 SVGAGI (reference sequence). The CDR3 loop is CASSYGALNQPQHF. DNA of the CDR3: TGTGCCAGCAGTTACGGGGCTCTAAATCAGCCCCAGCATTTT.

The chain links TRBV12-3 or TRBV12-4 to TRBJ1-5; D remains ambiguous. V was cut by 5 bases and J by 6 bases, with 8 bases left in between. This CDR3 contains 12 residues. In DNA form, the CDR3 reads TGTGCCAGCAGTATGCTAGTTCAGCCCCAGCATTTT. Translated: CASSMLVQPQHF.

This clonotype was counted between two and nine times. This chain uses TRBV20-1 with TRBJ2-5; tentative D call: TRBD1 (6 bases). Trimming shortened V by 8 bases and J by 3 bases, and 19 bases separated the two germline ends. The CDR3 consists of 14 residues. Germline assignment: CDR1 DFQATT and CDR2 SNEGSKA (reference sequence). CDR3 in amino acids: CSLDPGTPKETQYF. CDR3 DNA sequence: TGCAGTTTAGATCCCGGGACACCAAAAGAGACCCAGTACTTC.

The CDR3 DNA reads TGTGCCAGCAGCTTGGAGAGAGTCTATGGCTACACCTTC. The encoded protein is CASSLERVYGYTF. The chain carries TRBV5-4 and TRBJ1-2; unclear D gene. From germline, CDR1 is SGHNT and CDR2 YYREEE (reference sequence). Trimming took 0 bases from V and 4 from J, leaving 7 bases between them. This CDR3 has 13 amino acids.

This clonotype was counted ten times or more. The CDR3, as DNA: TGTGCCAGCAGCGCCGGGACTAGCGGTGCCAATGAGCAGTTCTTC. Translation gives CASSAGTSGANEQFF. The chain uses TRBV7-9 and TRBJ2-1; 11 bases map to TRBD2. Germline CDR1 is SEHNR and CDR2 is FQNEAQ (reference sequence). This CDR3 has 15 amino acids. V was clipped by 5 bases and J by 6 bases; unmatched bases: 6.

This clonotype appeared many times. The genes are TRBV12-3 or TRBV12-4 and TRBJ2-1; D is tentatively TRBD1 or TRBD2 (5 bases each). Trimming removed 6 bases at V and 7 bases at J, with 16 bases between. This CDR3 is built from 14 residues. Written as DNA, the CDR3 is TGTGCCAGCAGAAAGACGTCGGGGCTAAATGAGCAGTTCTTC. Translation gives CASRKTSGLNEQFF.

In this sample, this clonotype turned up many times. The rearrangement links TRBV5-1 to TRBJ1-1; D perhaps matches TRBD1 (6 bases). V lost 2 bases to trimming and J lost 4 bases, with 12 bases between them. CDR3 length: 14 amino acids. Per the germline V gene, CDR1 is SGHRS and CDR2 is YFSETQ. CDR3 region: CASSLQGVGTEAFF. In DNA, the CDR3 is TGCGCCAGCAGCTTACAGGGAGTAGGCACTGAAGCTTTCTTT.

This clonotype turned up a few times. The chain uses TRBV12-3 or TRBV12-4 and TRBJ1-1, with TRBD1 matching 8 bases. Trimming took 6 bases from V and 3 from J; bases not matched to a gene: 9. This CDR3 has 15 amino acids. The CDR3 coding sequence is TGTGCCAGCAGATTTCAGGGGGCACGAGACACTGAAGCTTTCTTT. Translating it yields CASRFQGARDTEAFF.

The chain employs TRBV24-1 and TRBJ2-1; 12 positions match TRBD1. The CDR3 contains 16 residues. CDR1 and CDR2 (germline): KGHDR, SFDVKD. After removal of 3 bases from V and 10 bases from J, the junction contained 9 bases not matched to a gene. The CDR3 loop is CATSDATGTGGWEQFF. CDR3 in DNA: TGTGCCACCAGTGATGCGACTGGGACAGGGGGCTGGGAGCAGTTCTTC.

CDR3: CASRIRKTNEKLFF. The DNA for the CDR3 is TGTGCCAGCAGAATCAGGAAAACTAATGAAAAACTGTTTTTT. The chain couples TRBV21-1 to TRBJ1-4. TRBV21-1 is marked as a pseudogene. The CDR3 covers 14 residues.

This chain's CDR3 is CSARDSGTSGVHNEQFF. For the CDR3, the DNA is TGCAGTGCTAGAGATTCGGGGACTAGCGGGGTGCACAATGAGCAGTTCTTC. The chain joins TRBV20-1 to TRBJ2-1; 13 nucleotides line up with TRBD2. This CDR3 is 17 amino acids long. V lost 0 bases and J lost 5; bases outside the gene matches: 7. Germline V CDR1 and CDR2: DFQATT, SNEGSKA (reference sequence).

The V and J genes are TRBV7-9 and TRBJ2-7; 12 bases match TRBD2. V was pared by 5 bases and J by 7 bases, with 12 bases of the junction left unmatched. Per the germline V gene, CDR1 is SEHNR and CDR2 is FQNEAQ (reference sequence). This CDR3 is 16 amino acids long. CDR3 nucleotide sequence: TGTGCCAGCAGCGGAGTGCGGACTAGCGGGAACGCTGAGCAGTACTTC. Amino acids: CASSGVRTSGNAEQYF.

This chain links TRBV12-3 or TRBV12-4 with TRBJ2-5, with 9 positions matching TRBD1. V lost 4 bases to trimming and J lost 4 bases; unmatched junction nucleotides: 4. The CDR3 loop spans 14 amino acids. The CDR3 DNA sequence: TGTGCCAGCAGTTCCACAGGGGGCGCAGAGACCCAGTACTTC. It yields the protein CASSSTGGAETQYF.

This clonotype appeared a few times. This chain uses TRBV30 with TRBJ2-3; perhaps TRBD2 as D (6 bases). The germline gives CDR1 GTSNPN, CDR2 SVGIG (reference sequence). The V end was cut by 4 bases, the J end by 1 base, with 27 bases between. This CDR3 has 19 residues. CDR3 DNA sequence: TGTGCCTGGACCCGTGCCCAAACGATGGGACCGGGGGGCACAGATACGCAGTATTTT. This translates into CAWTRAQTMGPGGTDTQYF.

This clonotype has more than one count but fewer than ten. This chain connects TRBV4-2 to TRBJ2-1; D perhaps matches TRBD2 (5 bases). Germline-derived CDR1 and CDR2 are LGHNA and YNFKEQ. The CDR3 has 15 residues. Trimming cost V 4 bases and J 4 bases, with 14 bases left between them. CDR3 loop: CASSRIEGIYNEQFF. The CDR3 region has the DNA TGTGCCAGCAGCCGAATAGAGGGCATATACAATGAGCAGTTCTTC.

CDR3 bases: TGCGCCAGCAGCGTTAGCGGGAGCTCTTCTCTTGATACGCAGTATTTT. Encoded protein: CASSVSGSSSLDTQYF. The V gene is TRBV5-1, the J gene TRBJ2-3; 9 bases map to TRBD2. The ends lost 4 bases at V and 6 bases at J; junction bases unmatched: 12. The CDR3 is made up of 16 amino acids. Germline-derived CDR1 and CDR2 are SGHRS and YFSETQ.

V gene TRBV20-1 combines with J gene TRBJ1-2; D is perhaps TRBD1 (5 bases). The CDR3 is made up of 12 amino acids. The ends were cut back, 6 bases at V and 6 bases at J, with 14 bases in the middle. Germline loops: CDR1 DFQATT, CDR2 SNEGSKA (reference sequence). The CDR3 DNA sequence: TGCAGTGCGAGCTCAGGGTATAATGGCTACACCTTC. Its translation is CSASSGYNGYTF.